Following are 21 T cell receptor beta chains from one sample sequenced in a study of OX40 agonist ivuxolimab in advanced cancers. Clones were read by immunoSEQ multiplex PCR, and TCRdb kept only the in-frame ones, dropping some. The profile covers approximately 50,000 clones, with around four fifths appearing a single time and around 4% taken by the ten largest. The material was CD4+ or CD8+ T cells sorted from blood, obtained in a trial of the OX40 agonist ivuxolimab. All receptors come from an adult with an advanced solid tumor such as melanoma, head and neck, liver or kidney cancer.

The genes are TRBV27 and TRBJ2-3; 7 positions agree with TRBD1. The V segment lost 3 bases and the J segment 7 bases; nucleotides outside the gene matches: 13. Germline CDR1 is MNHEY and CDR2 is SMNVEV (reference sequence). This CDR3 contains 16 residues. The CDR3 sequence is CASSFVGGVKRNTQYF. As DNA, the CDR3 is TGTGCCAGCAGTTTTGTAGGGGGCGTGAAACGAAATACGCAGTATTTT.

The V gene is TRBV11-1, the J gene TRBJ2-4; 11 bases agree with TRBD1. V lost 3 bases to trimming and J lost 7 bases; unmatched junction nucleotides: 2. This CDR3 is built from 14 residues. Germline V gene sequence: CDR1 SGHAT, CDR2 FQDESV (reference sequence). Here the CDR3 reads CASSFGDRGNIQYF. DNA for the CDR3: TGTGCCAGCAGCTTCGGGGACAGGGGGAACATTCAGTACTTC.

To note about this clone: At one boundary the junction diverges from the germline segment, which might be a read error. This chain uses TRBV19 with TRBJ2-2, with 7 bases that match TRBD1. Germline values: CDR1 LNHDA, CDR2 SQIVND (reference sequence). The CDR3 spans 17 residues. The chain's CDR3 is CASSKRGRELYTGELFF. The CDR3 coding sequence is TGTGCCAGCAGTAAAAGGGGGCGCGAGCTATACACCGGGGAGCTGTTTTTT.

The chain couples TRBV19 to TRBJ2-5, with 7 bases aligning to TRBD1. V was pared by 6 bases and J by 3 bases, with 4 bases of the junction left unmatched. The CDR3 totals 13 residues. Germline V lookup: CDR1 LNHDA, CDR2 SQIVND (reference sequence). CDR3: CASSQGQEETQYF. CDR3 nucleotide sequence: TGTGCCAGTAGCCAAGGACAGGAAGAGACCCAGTACTTC.

This clone was recorded once. The chain carries TRBV5-4 and TRBJ2-3, with 7 bases fitting TRBD1. The CDR3 loop spans 15 amino acids. Unmatched junction bases numbered 6, after V lost 2 bases and J lost 3 bases. Germline CDR1 SGHNT, CDR2 YYREEE (reference sequence). The CDR3 DNA reads TGTGCCAGCAGCTTAAGGGGGCCTGGGACAGATACGCAGTATTTT. Encoded protein: CASSLRGPGTDTQYF.

This clone was found once. The chain has TRBV7-8 and TRBJ2-1; D is uncertain. CDR3 length: 12 residues. From germline, CDR1 is SGHVS and CDR2 FQNEAQ. V lost 5 bases to trimming and J lost 6 bases, with 8 bases between them. The CDR3 protein is CASSPVGNEQFF. CDR3 DNA sequence: TGTGCCAGCAGCCCCGTCGGCAATGAGCAGTTCTTC.

CDR3 nucleotide sequence: TGTGCCAGCTCTCGGGACACGAGCTCCTACAATGAGCAGTTCTTC. It encodes CASSRDTSSYNEQFF. V is TRBV7-3 and J is TRBJ2-1; a weak D match, TRBD1 (6 bases). The CDR3 totals 15 residues. V shed 8 bases and J shed 0 bases, with 14 bases lying between them. CDR1 SGHTA and CDR2 FQGTGA come from the germline V gene.

The V call is TRBV10-3, the J call TRBJ2-5; D is perhaps TRBD1 or TRBD2 (5 bases each). CDR3 length equals 14 residues. Trimming cost V 3 bases and J 5 bases, with 13 bases left between them. Per the germline V gene, CDR1 is ENHRY and CDR2 is SYGVKD. The CDR3 reads CAISEQDTGETQYF. CDR3 DNA: TGTGCCATCAGTGAACAGGACACGGGGGAGACCCAGTACTTC.

This rearrangement joins TRBV7-6 to TRBJ1-2; D gene ambiguous. Per the germline V gene, CDR1 is SGHVS and CDR2 is FNYEAQ. The V end was cut by 4 bases, the J end by 7 bases, with 13 bases between. This CDR3 has 13 residues. The CDR3 region is CASSSPRGGGYTF. The CDR3 DNA follows: TGTGCCAGCAGCTCCCCTCGAGGAGGTGGCTACACCTTC.

The chain combines TRBV7-2 with TRBJ2-1, with 8 bases fitting TRBD1. Germline V gene sequence: CDR1 SGHTA, CDR2 FQGNSA. The V and J ends lost 5 bases and 8 bases, in that order; junction bases with no gene match: 8. This CDR3 comprises 14 residues. Here the CDR3 DNA reads TGTGCCAGCAGCCAGGACAGGGCGAGGGATGAGCAGTTCTTC. This translates into CASSQDRARDEQFF.

A few counts support this clone. This chain uses TRBV7-2 with TRBJ2-1; 8 bases align to TRBD2. J lost 9 bases, V lost 1 base, and 8 bases had no gene match. The germline CDR1 and CDR2 sequences are SGHTA and FQGNSA. The CDR3 totals 15 residues. This chain's CDR3 is CASSLVAGGAREQFF. The CDR3 DNA follows: TGTGCCAGCAGCTTAGTTGCCGGGGGGGCCCGTGAGCAGTTCTTC.

This clone was observed a few times. V is TRBV9 and J is TRBJ2-7; a possible D gene is TRBD2 (6 bases). The CDR3 runs 14 residues. Trimming stripped 4 bases from V and 3 bases from J, with 14 bases between. The germline V gene encodes CDR1 SGDLS and CDR2 YYNGEE. CDR3 protein: CASSPGGAGYEQYF. The CDR3 nucleotides are TGTGCCAGCAGCCCCGGTGGAGCGGGCTACGAGCAGTACTTC.

The J gene is TRBJ1-1, the V gene TRBV6-5; D ambiguous. The CDR3 covers 14 residues. Trimming removed 2 bases at V and 3 bases at J, with 10 bases between. From germline, CDR1 is MNHEY and CDR2 SVGAGI. This CDR3 is CASSYGGRDTEAFF. CDR3 DNA sequence: TGTGCCAGCAGTTACGGTGGAAGGGACACTGAAGCTTTCTTT.

This chain connects TRBV30 to TRBJ2-5; D is uncertain. V lost 0 bases and J 3 bases, leaving 8 bases between the germline ends. The germline gives CDR1 GTSNPN, CDR2 SVGIG (reference sequence). The CDR3 totals 13 residues. CDR3 region: CAWSVDLKETQYF. CDR3 sequence (DNA): TGTGCCTGGAGTGTAGACTTAAAAGAGACCCAGTACTTC.

The J gene is TRBJ2-3, the V gene TRBV5-4, with TRBD2 as a possible D gene (6 bases). CDR3 length equals 15 residues. The germline V and J ends were trimmed by 4 bases and 5 bases, with 17 bases remaining between them. The germline V gene encodes CDR1 SGHNT and CDR2 YYREEE (reference sequence). The CDR3 region is CASSLGGFERDTQYF. In nucleotides, the CDR3 is TGTGCCAGCAGCCTGGGGGGTTTTGAGCGAGATACGCAGTATTTT.

This rearrangement joins TRBV5-4 to TRBJ1-3, with D maybe TRBD1 (5 bases). Trimming removed 2 bases at V and 0 bases at J, with 9 bases between. This CDR3 has 15 residues. CDR1 is SGHNT and CDR2 is YYREEE in the germline V gene (reference sequence). The CDR3 protein is CASSFDSLSGNTIYF. The CDR3 DNA reads as TGTGCCAGCAGCTTCGACAGCCTCTCTGGAAACACCATATATTTT.

The rearrangement links TRBV29-1 to TRBJ2-1; D perhaps matches TRBD2 (6 bases). This CDR3 has 12 residues. Trimming took 0 bases from V and 15 from J, leaving 15 bases between them. Looked up from germline, CDR1 is SQVTM and CDR2 is ANQGSEA. CDR3 loop: CSVEDPGRGGFF. CDR3 coding DNA: TGCAGCGTTGAAGATCCAGGGCGGGGCGGGTTCTTC.

The chain uses TRBV29-1 and TRBJ2-7; 8 bases are shared with TRBD1. The CDR3 loop spans 14 amino acids. Trimming took 4 bases from V and 4 from J; bases not matched to a gene: 9. Germline V lookup: CDR1 SQVTM, CDR2 ANQGSEA. Written as DNA, the CDR3 is TGCAGCGTTGTGGATCCAGGGGGCTGGTACGAGCAGTACTTC. It translates to CSVVDPGGWYEQYF.

CDR3: CASSKTSGGVLETQYF. The CDR3 DNA sequence: TGTGCCAGCAGCAAGACTAGCGGGGGGGTACTAGAGACCCAGTACTTC. V gene TRBV11-3 combines with J gene TRBJ2-5, with 14 bases lining up with TRBD2. Germline V gene lookup returns CDR1 SGHNT and CDR2 YENEEA. V shed 5 bases, J shed 4 bases, and the junction held 6 bases outside the gene matches. This CDR3 spans 16 amino acids.

The chain joins TRBV28 to TRBJ2-3, with 9 bases aligning to TRBD1. V was pared by 5 bases and J by 1 base, with 13 bases of the junction left unmatched. Germline CDR1 and CDR2: MDHEN and SYDVKM. The length of the CDR3 is 18 residues. The CDR3 DNA reads TGTGCCAGCAGTCTATCGGACAGGGGCCTCGGTCGCACAGATACGCAGTATTTT. Its translation is CASSLSDRGLGRTDTQYF.

The chain combines TRBV6-1 with TRBJ1-1; maybe TRBD1 (5 bases). The V end lost 5 bases, the J end lost 5 bases, and 18 bases lay between the germline ends. This CDR3 comprises 15 residues. The germline CDR1 and CDR2 sequences are MNHNS and SASEGT. The CDR3 is CASSSPPGRATEAFF. CDR3 bases: TGTGCCAGCAGTAGCCCACCGGGCAGGGCGACTGAAGCTTTCTTT.